Below, one TCR beta chain is given with its context. This clone occurred once. The antigen it binds to is not known. Base qualities are not provided; no much larger clone lies one nucleotide away. This record belongs to a study of T cell responses to AZD1222 COVID-19 vaccine (dated by TCRdb to the early 2020s). In the study overall: AZD1222 recipients whose second dose came at about 4 weeks and those whose second dose came at about 12 weeks were combined into one group, since spike-specific TCR depth and breadth did not differ between the two schedules. TCR sequencing covered 233 trial participants: 207 given two doses of AZD1222 and 26 given two doses of MenACWY control vaccine. Trial participants were enrolled by age into 18-55, 56-69 and 70-plus year subgroups, with around 150, 28 and 57 TCR-sequenced participants respectively.

Deletion took 5 bases off V and 1 base off J, with a span of 8 bases between the germline ends. Reading from cysteine to phenylalanine, the CDR3 counts 13 amino acids. The DNA shown is the 39-base CDR3, in frame from base 1. The CDR1 and CDR2 encoded by the germline V gene (reference sequence) are LGHDT and YNNKEL. The full study reports these points: The whole spike protein was spanned by vaccine-associated CD4 TCRs, and dominant responses were seen in regions 160-218 and 743-854. Because no day 14 peak-response samples were available, repertoires were characterized only after the peak T cell response. In the small 56-69-year group, the increase in depth fell short of significance, most likely because of low power. Conclusions about previously exposed vaccinees are limited, since just 5 or 6 AZD1222 recipients were seropositive for SARS-CoV-2 at baseline. Participants were mostly white British, with more females than males. The authors suggested clonal diversity may have been underestimated. Epitopes outside the regions mutated in the B.1.351 and B.1.1.7 variants were reportedly recognized by nearly half of the unique spike-specific TCRs. Spike-specific TCR breadth and depth rose significantly after two AZD1222 doses compared with day 0 and with MenACWY recipients.

The CDR3 regions of human TCRbeta chains were analyzed by immunosequencing. In the authors' own workflow: Repertoire TCRs were matched against a reference library of SARS-CoV-2-specific TCRs generated with the MIRA antigen-specificity platform. Breadth was defined as the fraction of unique TCRs that were SARS-CoV-2-associated, and depth was defined as the fraction of total T cells that were SARS-CoV-2-associated. Using the MIRA data, each spike-specific TCR was assigned both to the spike region to which the TCR was reactive and to a CD4 or CD8 class. Log10-transformed breadth and depth values were compared by one-way ANOVA with Sidak's multiple comparisons tests. TCRdb carries this immuneACCESS record with in-frame sequences only. Its versions omit some clonotypes, under half of them owing to an unresolved V gene in the studies checked, with the rest unexplained. V and J calls and clone size follow that table, whereas D and trimming were derived from the DNA. The sample table lists approximately 110,000 clones, around 87% of them with a count of one. Of the sample, about 1.2% is held by the ten largest clones.

The time point tag for this specimen amounts to: baseline before first vaccination. The vaccinee samples were drawn from two UK trials, COV001 and COV002, one of which was a single-blind randomized controlled phase 2/3 trial testing AZD1222 (ChAdOx1 nCoV-19) in healthy adults. For TCRbeta chain sequencing, PBMC samples were collected from trial participants at day 0 and at day 28 after the second dose. This chain joins TRBV3-1 (or the pseudogene TRBV3-2) to TRBJ1-2, and perhaps TRBD1 as D gene, on 6 matching bases. Source: peripheral blood, taken on day 0 of AZD1222 vaccination. This receptor was identified in an adult in good health. The encoded CDR3 is CASSYRDNYGYTF. The DNA sequence follows: TGTGCCAGCAGCTACAGGGATAACTATGGCTACACCTTC.